The clone carrying this TCR beta chain occurred a few times. Its antigen is not known. The sample belongs to a study of blood T cells in healthy people across ages. Study details: Through template switching, about one barcoded beta molecule was captured per two T cells, as measured in model experiments. Notes on the study in general: Expanded clonotype shifts may have been confounded, as the donors had an unknown CMV status.

Losses at the gene ends were 4 bases for V and 5 bases for J; bases not matched to a gene: 13. CDR3 length: 18 residues. Per the germline V gene, CDR1 is SGDLS and CDR2 is YYNGEE. Next came a second PCR, run for about 6 to 11 cycles, which used a sample-barcoded 5' primer along with a J-beta primer mix. TCRdb re-derived calls from the 5' RACE reads in MiXCR, one entry per CDR3 protein. The sample yields some 1,500,000 distinct CDR3 sequences, roughly two fifths seen once. The source is a woman aged 18 to 35 in good health. Sequenced: blood. V is TRBV9 and J is TRBJ2-4, with 12 bases that match TRBD1. CDR3 DNA sequence: TGTGCCAGCAGCCCATCCGGAGGGACAGGGGGCTTTCAAAACATTCAGTACTTC. Protein sequence: CASSPSGGTGGFQNIQYF.